The present TCR beta chain was sequenced within a study of T cell responses to AZD1222 COVID-19 vaccine. Repertoires were generated with immunoSEQ multiplex PCR, while TCRdb's copy carries only in-frame clones and drops some. The sample includes more than 85,000 clones, around 83% of them seen just once. V lost 0 bases and J 1 base, leaving 7 bases between the germline ends. The germline V gene has CDR1 SGHRS and CDR2 YFSETQ. The CDR3 consists of 14 residues. This specimen was peripheral blood, taken on day 0 of AZD1222 vaccination. This clonotype was obtained from an adult in good health. J is TRBJ1-1 and V is TRBV5-1; D is ambiguous. The CDR3 spells CASSLVQANTEAFF. DNA of the CDR3: TGCGCCAGCAGCTTGGTTCAGGCGAACACTGAAGCTTTCTTT.